The next 9 T cell receptor beta chains were all read from a single sample in a study of long-term antiretroviral therapy in people with HIV. Survey-level immunoSEQ v3.0 assays were run. Only in-frame clones appear in the TCRdb table, and some are missing; sequencing was by immunoSEQ multiplex PCR. This sample has about 35,000 clones, with 65% to 75% found just once. The specimen comprised unsorted PBMCs, sampled 3 years after starting antiretroviral therapy. The receptor source for this set is a man between 45 and 60 years old with HIV.

V gene TRBV4-3 combines with J gene TRBJ2-3; possible D gene TRBD2, 7 bases. V was pared by 0 bases and J by 4 bases, with 17 bases between. Germline lookup yields CDR1 LGHNA and CDR2 YSLEER. The CDR3 spans 17 residues. Written as DNA, the CDR3 is TGCGCCAGCAGCCAAGAATTTCGACGGGGGGCTCCAGATACGCAGTATTTT. Amino acids: CASSQEFRRGAPDTQYF.

The chain couples TRBV27 to TRBJ1-6, with 7 bases fitting TRBD1. This CDR3 comprises 15 residues. Germline CDR1 is MNHEY and CDR2 is SMNVEV (reference sequence). V lost 4 bases to trimming and J lost 6 bases; unmatched junction nucleotides: 6. CDR3 residues: CASSSGQMGNSPLHF. The CDR3, as DNA: TGTGCCAGCAGTTCGGGACAGATGGGTAATTCACCCCTCCACTTT.

The V call is TRBV2, the J call TRBJ2-5; perhaps TRBD2 as D (6 bases). Germline V CDR1 and CDR2: SNHLY, FYNNEI. The V and J ends lost 11 bases and 5 bases respectively, with 18 bases between them. The CDR3 consists of 13 residues. This CDR3 reads CAGSGRTGETQYF. In DNA, the CDR3 is TGTGCCGGGAGTGGGAGGACGGGGGAGACCCAGTACTTC. The entire variable domain, with the rest obtained from reference TRBV2 and TRBJ2-5, is as follows: EPEVTQTPSHQVTQMGQEVILRCVPISNHLYFYWYRQILGQKVEFLVSFYNNEISEKSEIFDDQFSVERPDGSNFTLKIRSTKLEDSAMYFCAGSGRTGETQYFGPGTRLLVL.

The chain recombines TRBV25-1 with TRBJ2-3, with D perhaps TRBD2 (6 bases). The CDR3 contains 14 residues. Between the trimmed V and J ends, which lost 7 bases and 0 bases, there was a span of 11 bases. Germline CDR1 is MGHDK and CDR2 is SYGVNS. The CDR3 is CASNLAQSTDTQYF. The DNA of the CDR3 is TGTGCCAGCAATCTAGCGCAAAGCACAGATACGCAGTATTTT.

This chain links TRBV11-3 with TRBJ1-3; a possible D gene is TRBD1 (5 bases). CDR1 and CDR2 (germline): SGHNT, YENEEA. The germline V and J ends were trimmed by 4 bases and 4 bases, with 23 bases remaining between them. The CDR3 contains 18 residues. The CDR3 spells CASSSSLPEGGAGNTIYF. Here the CDR3 DNA reads TGTGCCAGCAGCTCCTCTTTGCCCGAAGGAGGGGCAGGAAACACCATATATTTT.

In regard to this clone: Different DNA sequences within this sample yield the same CDR3. CDR3 protein: CASSPTGQDYGYTF. CDR3 coding DNA: TGTGCCAGCTCACCAACGGGACAGGACTATGGCTACACCTTC. This sequence joins TRBV18 and TRBJ1-2, with TRBD1 matching over 8 bases. This CDR3 is 14 amino acids long. Per the germline V gene, CDR1 is KGHSH and CDR2 is LQKENI. The V segment lost 2 bases and the J segment 3 bases; nucleotides outside the gene matches: 2.

The gene calls are TRBV7-2 and TRBJ1-4; TRBD1 is a possible D gene (5 bases). CDR1 is SGHTA, CDR2 FQGNSA, per germline. This CDR3 has 15 amino acids. Trimming removed 5 bases at V and 5 bases at J, with 15 bases between. The CDR3 loop is CASSPTGPANEKLFF. The CDR3, as DNA: TGTGCCAGCAGCCCAACAGGCCCAGCGAATGAAAAACTGTTTTTT. Full variable domain (remainder filled in from reference TRBV7-2 and TRBJ1-4): GAGVSQSPSNKVTEKGKDVELRCDPISGHTALYWYRQSLGQGLEFLIYFQGNSAPDKSGLPSDRFSAERTGGSVSTLTIQRTQQEDSAVYLCASSPTGPANEKLFFGSGTQLSVL.

This rearrangement joins TRBV11-2 to TRBJ2-7, with D perhaps TRBD1 or TRBD2 (6 bases each). Germline assignment: CDR1 SGHAT and CDR2 FQNNGV. The CDR3 has 15 residues. V shed 5 bases and J shed 0 bases, with 14 bases lying between them. The CDR3 bases are TGTGCCAGCAGCCGAGGGGGGTCAAGCTCCTACGAGCAGTACTTC. Protein product: CASSRGGSSSYEQYF.

This chain links TRBV30 with TRBJ2-1; D is undetermined. The CDR3 has 13 residues. Looked up from germline, CDR1 is GTSNPN and CDR2 is SVGIG (reference sequence). The V gene lost 2 bases and the J gene lost 9 bases, with 14 bases spanning the gap. In DNA form, the CDR3 reads TGTGCCTGGAGTCTCCCTCGTTCGGGTGAGCAGTTCTTC. As protein: CAWSLPRSGEQFF.